A selection of T cell receptor beta chains follows, all from one sample in a study of CD4 T cells in relation to SARS-CoV-2 and coronaviruses. Assay used: immunoSEQ multiplex PCR; TCRdb lists only in-frame clones, some missing. The sample consists of roughly 68,000 clones, over 85% of them appearing once. Sample: naive CD4+ T cells from PBMCs. The receptors were sampled from a human donor in good health. Both conserved end residues are part of each CDR3. D genes are given only for firm matches. Size is omitted from some rows. Given values are once, few, many or a class for expanded clones.

CDR3 | DNA | size | V | D | J
CASSLRATGELFF | TGTGCCAGCAGCCTCCGGGCCACCGGGGAGCTGTTTTTT | once | TRBV28 | - | TRBJ2-2
CASSRLGETQYF | TGTGCCAGCAGCCGGTTGGGAGAGACCCAGTACTTC | - | TRBV3-1/TRBV3-2 | - | TRBJ2-5
CASTLTPYEQYF | TGTGCCAGCACCCTCACCCCCTACGAGCAGTACTTC | - | TRBV18 | - | TRBJ2-7
CAWSVSDRGFSGANVLTF | TGTGCCTGGAGTGTCTCAGACAGGGGATTCTCTGGGGCCAACGTCCTGACTTTC | - | TRBV30 | TRBD1 | TRBJ2-6
CASSSPAGLAEETQYF | TGTGCCAGCAGCTCCCCCGCGGGGCTAGCGGAAGAGACCCAGTACTTC | - | TRBV5-4 | TRBD2 | TRBJ2-5
CASSEAGVETQYF | TGTGCCAGCAGTGAAGCAGGGGTGGAGACCCAGTACTTC | - | TRBV2 | - | TRBJ2-5
CASSFSPGGFSGNTIYF | TGTGCCAGCAGCTTCAGCCCAGGGGGATTCTCTGGAAACACCATATATTTT | - | TRBV5-4 | TRBD1 | TRBJ1-3
CASSYSSPGLANEQFF | TGTGCCAGCAGTTACTCGTCGCCTGGACTAGCGAATGAGCAGTTCTTC | - | TRBV6-2/TRBV6-3 | TRBD2 | TRBJ2-1
CASSLIGHLFATNEKLFF | TGTGCCAGCAGCCTCATAGGGCACTTGTTTGCAACTAATGAAAAACTGTTTTTT | - | TRBV11-2 | - | TRBJ1-4
CASSTAGDPNEKLFF | TGTGCCAGCAGCACGGCTGGGGATCCTAATGAAAAACTGTTTTTT | - | TRBV25-1 | - | TRBJ1-4
CASSLGPGQGAGGPNEQFF | TGTGCCAGCAGCCTGGGGCCTGGACAGGGGGCGGGGGGTCCCAATGAGCAGTTCTTC | - | TRBV5-4 | TRBD1 | TRBJ2-1
CASSHLRYEQYF | TGTGCCAGCAGCCATCTCCGCTACGAGCAGTACTTC | - | TRBV3-1/TRBV3-2 | - | TRBJ2-7
CSASDRRNYGYTF | TGCAGTGCTAGTGACAGGAGGAACTATGGCTACACCTTC | - | TRBV20-1 | - | TRBJ1-2
CASSLTPGTNSPLHF | TGTGCCAGCTCACTAACACCCGGGACCAATTCACCCCTCCACTTT | - | TRBV18 | - | TRBJ1-6
CASSSPKGPGPGANVLTF | TGTGCCAGCAGCTCCCCCAAGGGACCCGGGCCTGGGGCCAACGTCCTGACTTTC | - | TRBV11-2 | - | TRBJ2-6
CATSRGQNTEAFF | TGTGCCACCAGTAGAGGGCAGAACACTGAAGCTTTCTTT | - | TRBV24-1 | - | TRBJ1-1
CATSVGGFTEAFF | TGTGCCACCTCGGTGGGGGGGTTTACTGAAGCTTTCTTT | - | TRBV28 | - | TRBJ1-1
CASSGSAGIGNQPQHF | TGTGCCAGCAGTGGATCCGCAGGAATTGGTAATCAGCCCCAGCATTTT | once | TRBV2 | - | TRBJ1-5
CSVPTGGTEAFF | TGCAGCGTGCCTACAGGGGGCACTGAAGCTTTCTTT | - | TRBV29-1 | TRBD1 | TRBJ1-1
CASSLPGSTEQYF | TGTGCCAGCAGCCTCCCGGGGTCAACCGAGCAGTACTTC | - | TRBV7-3 | - | TRBJ2-7
CASSWGNRGSEEAFF | TGTGCCAGCAGCTGGGGGAACAGGGGATCGGAGGAAGCTTTCTTT | once | TRBV5-6 | TRBD1 | TRBJ1-1
CASSSGVSEGYGYTF | TGTGCCAGCAGTTCGGGGGTGAGCGAGGGCTATGGCTACACCTTC | - | TRBV6-2/TRBV6-3 | - | TRBJ1-2
CASSVARLRQFF | TGCGCCAGCAGCGTGGCCCGTCTGAGGCAGTTCTTC | - | TRBV5-1 | - | TRBJ2-1
CASSLGGDTEAFF | TGTGCCAGCAGCTTAGGGGGAGACACTGAAGCTTTCTTT | - | TRBV7-3 | - | TRBJ1-1
CASSPLAGGSETQYF | TGTGCCAGCAGTCCTCTAGCGGGAGGTAGCGAGACCCAGTACTTC | - | TRBV27 | TRBD2 | TRBJ2-5
CASSFGGTDTQYF | TGTGCCAGCAGCTTTGGGGGGACAGATACGCAGTATTTT | - | TRBV5-5 | - | TRBJ2-3
CASSSLTDTQYF | TGTGCCAGCAGTTCACTCACAGATACGCAGTATTTT | - | TRBV28 | - | TRBJ2-3
CASSKGLAGVVDTQYF | TGTGCCAGCTCAAAAGGCCTAGCGGGAGTGGTAGATACGCAGTATTTT | - | TRBV2 | TRBD2 | TRBJ2-3
CAWSLGGGDGSQYF | TGTGCCTGGAGTCTCGGCGGGGGGGACGGGTCGCAGTATTTT | - | TRBV30 | TRBD2 | TRBJ2-3
CASSPTGTGENEQYF | TGTGCCAGCTCACCGACCGGGACAGGCGAGAACGAGCAGTACTTC | - | TRBV18 | TRBD1 | TRBJ2-7
CASSPRYPYEQYF | TGCGCCAGCAGCCCGCGTTATCCCTACGAGCAGTACTTC | - | TRBV4-1 | - | TRBJ2-7
CASSSGPPGELFF | TGTGCCAGCAGCTCGGGACCGCCCGGGGAGCTGTTTTTT | - | TRBV7-2 | - | TRBJ2-2
CASSYSGSYEQYF | TGTGCCAGCAGTTACTCGGGCAGCTACGAGCAGTACTTC | - | TRBV6-5 | - | TRBJ2-7
CASSQQSSYNEQFF | TGTGCCAGCAGCCAACAGAGCAGCTACAATGAGCAGTTCTTC | - | TRBV3-1/TRBV3-2 | - | TRBJ2-1
CASRAGQHYGYTF | TGTGCCAGCAGGGCAGGACAGCACTATGGCTACACCTTC | - | TRBV6-5 | - | TRBJ1-2
CAIYRGDTDTQYF | TGTGCCATCTACAGGGGAGACACAGATACGCAGTATTTT | - | TRBV10-3 | TRBD1 | TRBJ2-3
CSATYEQYF | TGCAGTGCGACCTACGAGCAGTACTTC | - | TRBV20-1 | - | TRBJ2-7